A single sample gave rise to the 13 T cell receptor beta chains below, sequenced in a study of cytomegalovirus exposure and HLA in healthy donors. Repertoires were generated with immunoSEQ multiplex PCR, while TCRdb's copy carries only in-frame clones and drops some. Of over 85,000 clones in the sample, roughly 94% were seen once. Input material: PBMCs. The receptors were sampled from a woman aged 18-35 years in good health and CMV-seronegative.

The chain joins TRBV2 to TRBJ1-2; TRBD1 might be the D (6 bases). This CDR3 region has 15 residues. In germline, CDR1 is SNHLY, CDR2 FYNNEI. The V end lost 6 bases, the J end lost 0 bases, and 14 bases lay between the germline ends. The CDR3 spells CASRADSPANYGYTF. DNA for the CDR3: TGTGCCAGCAGGGCGGACAGTCCCGCTAACTATGGCTACACCTTC.

The chain couples TRBV19 to TRBJ1-1; no firm D call. The CDR3 is made up of 11 amino acids. V was pared by 8 bases and J by 5 bases, with 9 bases between. The V gene's germline CDR1 is LNHDA and CDR2 SQIVND (reference sequence). The CDR3 DNA reads TGTGCCAGTTTGGGCTATACTGAAGCTTTCTTT. Protein: CASLGYTEAFF.

V and J are TRBV6-6 and TRBJ2-5; 8 bases are shared with TRBD2. J gave up 5 bases and V 5 bases, and 7 bases lay outside the gene matches. Per germline, CDR1 MNHNY and CDR2 SVGAGI (reference sequence). The CDR3 is 14 amino acids. The CDR3 nucleotides are TGTGCCAGCAGTCTCGGGGGGGCACGGGAGACCCAGTACTTC. It codes for CASSLGGARETQYF.

This clone has just one count. The J gene is TRBJ1-2, the V gene TRBV5-1, with 9 bases lining up with TRBD1. From germline, CDR1 is SGHRS and CDR2 YFSETQ. After removal of 3 bases from V and 13 bases from J, the junction contained 10 bases not matched to a gene. CDR3 size: 13 residues. The CDR3: CASSSGTGRECTF. The CDR3 coding sequence is TGCGCCAGCAGCTCCGGGACAGGGAGGGAGTGCACCTTC. Using reference TRBV5-1 and TRBJ1-2 for the parts outside the CDR3, the full variable domain is KAGVTQTPRYLIKTRGQQVTLSCSPISGHRSVSWYQQTPGQGLQFLFEYFSETQRNKGNFPGRFSGRQFSNSRSEMNVSTLELGDSALYLCASSSGTGRECTFGSGTRLTVV.

The chain is built from TRBV5-1 and TRBJ2-7; 8 nucleotides align to TRBD2. Germline lookup yields CDR1 SGHRS and CDR2 YFSETQ. This CDR3 spans 15 amino acids. The J segment lost 5 bases and the V segment lost 0 bases, leaving 7 bases of the junction unmatched. CDR3 sequence (DNA): TGCGCCAGCAGCTTGGGCCAGCGGGAGATACACGAGCAGTACTTC. It specifies CASSLGQREIHEQYF.

In its sample, this clone was seen once. The chain links TRBV6-1 to TRBJ1-2, with D possibly matching TRBD1 (6 bases). This CDR3 is built from 15 residues. V was clipped by 6 bases and J by 4 bases, with 18 bases between them. Germline CDR1 and CDR2: MNHNS and SASEGT. The CDR3 loop reads CASSPHSSDSYGYTF. CDR3 bases: TGTGCCAGCAGCCCCCATTCCTCGGACAGCTATGGCTACACCTTC.

The chain couples TRBV5-1 to TRBJ2-3; D uncertain. Germline CDR1 and CDR2: SGHRS and YFSETQ. Trimming left V 4 bases short and J 2 bases short, with 5 bases between. The CDR3 consists of 12 residues. The CDR3 is CASSIHTDTQYF. CDR3 sequence (DNA): TGCGCCAGCAGCATTCACACAGATACGCAGTATTTT. The entire variable domain, with the rest obtained from reference TRBV5-1 and TRBJ2-3, is as follows: KAGVTQTPRYLIKTRGQQVTLSCSPISGHRSVSWYQQTPGQGLQFLFEYFSETQRNKGNFPGRFSGRQFSNSRSEMNVSTLELGDSALYLCASSIHTDTQYFGPGTRLTVL.

The J gene is TRBJ1-1, the V gene TRBV5-6; D is undetermined. The germline gives CDR1 SGHDT, CDR2 YYEEEE. The CDR3 sequence is 15 residues long. V was pared by 6 bases and J by 1 base, with 16 bases between. The CDR3 sequence: CASTRRRGTNTEAFF. The DNA of the CDR3 is TGTGCCAGCACACGACGTCGGGGTACGAACACTGAAGCTTTCTTT.

The genes are TRBV9 and TRBJ2-1; 9 bases are a match to TRBD2. The V gene's germline CDR1 is SGDLS and CDR2 YYNGEE. The CDR3 extends over 17 amino acids. The V gene end was trimmed by 1 base and the J gene end by 7 bases; junction bases not matched to a gene: 12. CDR3 nucleotide sequence: TGTGCCAGCAGCGTAACCGGGCGAAGCGGGGGGCGGAATGAGCAGTTCTTC. Translating gives CASSVTGRSGGRNEQFF.

This clone is a singleton in its sample. The chain is built from TRBV30 and TRBJ1-5; 11 nucleotides agree with TRBD1. Trimming took 7 bases from V and 2 from J; bases not matched to a gene: 4. Germline values: CDR1 GTSNPN, CDR2 SVGIG (reference sequence). This CDR3 region has 14 residues. The CDR3 coding sequence is TGTGCCTCTAAGGGACAGGGGGGCAATCAGCCCCAGCATTTT. Translating it yields CASKGQGGNQPQHF.

The V call is TRBV4-1, the J call TRBJ1-1; D remains unclear. CDR1 and CDR2 (germline): MGHRA, YSYEKL. V was trimmed by 1 base and J by 2 bases, leaving 11 bases between them. The CDR3 runs to 15 residues. The CDR3 spells CASSQVPLPNTEAFF. The CDR3 DNA follows: TGCGCCAGCAGCCAAGTTCCCCTCCCTAACACTGAAGCTTTCTTT.

V is TRBV27 and J is TRBJ1-2, with 8 bases fitting TRBD1. CDR1 and CDR2 (germline): MNHEY, SMNVEV (reference sequence). The CDR3 is 13 residues long. After removal of 6 bases from V and 8 bases from J, the junction contained 8 bases not matched to a gene. CDR3 sequence reads: CASSIGQGRGYTF. The CDR3 DNA is TGTGCCAGCAGCATCGGACAGGGCCGGGGCTACACCTTC.

This chain joins TRBV27 and TRBJ1-1; 9 bases are a match to TRBD1. Germline CDR1 MNHEY, CDR2 SMNVEV (reference sequence). Trimming at V came to 3 bases and at J to 4 bases, leaving 6 bases not matched to a gene. This CDR3 has 15 amino acids. The DNA for the CDR3 is TGTGCCAGCAGTTTCACGGGACAGGGTTTCACTGAAGCTTTCTTT. It translates to CASSFTGQGFTEAFF.